What follows is one TCR beta chain and its context. What it binds is unknown. Vbeta (60) and Jbeta (13) primers were used in the PCR. Assay used: immunoSEQ multiplex PCR; TCRdb lists only in-frame clones, some missing. The table includes 250,000 to 350,000 clones, 86% detected once. This record comes from a study of cytomegalovirus exposure and HLA in healthy donors. Study-level findings and limits: Prior analysis indicated that the majority of TCR beta V segments exhibited productivity approximately 87% or approximately 30% of the time. Follow-up analysis later connected one missense variant in DCLRE1C with trimming of TCR beta V- and J-genes. Among immune exposure information, only CMV serostatus was available. When the data were analyzed later, several of the most significant clusters appeared to be linked to common viral pathogens.

This TCR was sampled from a man aged 35 to 55 in good health and CMV-seropositive. The sequenced sample was PBMCs.

The CDR3: CASSAGTGGSEQFF. The DNA of the CDR3 is TGTGCCAGCAGCGCCGGGACAGGGGGGAGTGAGCAGTTCTTC. V and J are TRBV6-1 and TRBJ2-1; 11 nucleotides align to TRBD1. Germline values: CDR1 MNHNS, CDR2 SASEGT. Trimming at V came to 6 bases and at J to 9 bases, leaving 7 bases not matched to a gene. CDR3 length equals 14 residues.